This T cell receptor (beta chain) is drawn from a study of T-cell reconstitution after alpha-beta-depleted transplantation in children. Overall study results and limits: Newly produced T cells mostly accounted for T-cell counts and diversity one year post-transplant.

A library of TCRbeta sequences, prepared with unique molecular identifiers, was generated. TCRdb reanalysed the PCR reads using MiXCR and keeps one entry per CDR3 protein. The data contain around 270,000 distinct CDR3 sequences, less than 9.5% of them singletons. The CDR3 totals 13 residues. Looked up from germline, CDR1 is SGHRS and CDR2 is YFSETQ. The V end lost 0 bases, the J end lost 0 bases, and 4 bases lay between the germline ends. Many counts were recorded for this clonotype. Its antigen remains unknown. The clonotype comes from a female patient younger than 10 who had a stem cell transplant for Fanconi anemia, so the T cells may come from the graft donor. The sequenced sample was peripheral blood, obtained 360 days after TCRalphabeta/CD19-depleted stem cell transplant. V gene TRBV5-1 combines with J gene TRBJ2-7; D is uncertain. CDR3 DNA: TGCGCCAGCAGCTTGGTATCCTCCTACGAGCAGTACTTC. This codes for CASSLVSSYEQYF.